The T cell receptor (beta chain) described here comes from a study of cytomegalovirus exposure and HLA in healthy donors. Germline V lookup: CDR1 MDHEN, CDR2 SYDVKM. V lost 4 bases to trimming and J lost 6 bases, with 8 bases between them. The CDR3 extends over 12 amino acids. PCR amplification relied on 60 Vbeta primers (plus 13 Jbeta primers). Produced via immunoSEQ multiplex PCR; TCRdb's table is partial and in-frame only. Altogether 140,000 to 150,000 clones are present, around 80% being singletons, with the ten largest covering 4.5% to 5.5%. The chain carries TRBV28 and TRBJ2-3; D ambiguous. The sequence came from a man aged 35-49 years in good health and CMV-seronegative. The sequencing input was PBMCs. This CDR3 reads CASSSQEDTQYF. Written as DNA, the CDR3 is TGTGCCAGCAGTTCCCAAGAGGATACGCAGTATTTT.